The 28 T cell receptor beta chains presented below share a single source sample, sequenced in a study of STAT3 mutations in large granular lymphocyte leukemia. Study-level points and caveats: Every T-LGLL patient had at least one immunodominant TCRbeta clonotype.

TCRdb's copy holds only in-frame clones and misses some; the assay was immunoSEQ multiplex PCR. There are 20,000 or so clones in the sample; about 90% occur only once, and just under 45% lies in the top ten. These receptors' targets are unknown. Sequencing used peripheral blood mononuclear cells. These receptors originate from a man aged 55 to 70 with T-cell large granular lymphocyte leukemia. Some clones in this sample may be carry-over from other donors' samples.

V and J are TRBV19 and TRBJ2-1, with D perhaps assigned TRBD1 or TRBD2 (5 bases each). CDR3 length: 13 amino acids. Germline CDR1 and CDR2: LNHDA and SQIVND (reference sequence). Between the trimmed V and J ends, which lost 5 bases and 5 bases, there was a span of 10 bases. This CDR3 reads CASSDGADNEQFF. The CDR3 coding sequence is TGTGCCAGTAGTGACGGGGCCGACAATGAGCAGTTCTTC. Drawing the rest from reference TRBV19 and TRBJ2-1, the complete variable domain is DGGITQSPKYLFRKEGQNVTLSCEQNLNHDAMYWYRQDPGQGLRLIYYSQIVNDFQKGDIAEGYSVSREKKESFPLTVTSAQKNPTAFYLCASSDGADNEQFFGPGTRLTVL.

The V call is TRBV18, the J call TRBJ1-4; 8 bases fit TRBD1. V shed 5 bases, J shed 7 bases, and the junction held 15 bases outside the gene matches. Germline assignment: CDR1 KGHSH and CDR2 LQKENI. The CDR3 loop spans 17 amino acids. CDR3 sequence: CASSSMGQAMSGEKLFF. CDR3 nucleotides: TGTGCCAGCTCATCCATGGGACAGGCGATGTCGGGTGAAAAACTGTTTTTT. Using reference TRBV18 and TRBJ1-4 for the parts outside the CDR3, the full variable domain is NAGVMQNPRHLVRRRGQEARLRCSPMKGHSHVYWYRQLPEEGLKFMVYLQKENIIDESGMPKERFSAEFPKEGPSILRIQQVVRGDSAAYFCASSSMGQAMSGEKLFFGSGTQLSVL.

This clone was detected only once. The J gene is TRBJ1-2, the V gene TRBV7-2, with D possibly TRBD1 on 6 matching bases. The CDR3 totals 17 residues. Germline assignment: CDR1 SGHTA and CDR2 FQGNSA. V was cut by 5 bases and J by 4 bases, with 23 bases left in between. CDR3: CASSLVGGAGRSYGYTF. CDR3 DNA: TGTGCCAGCAGCCTAGTGGGGGGGGCAGGGCGGTCCTATGGCTACACCTTC.

In nucleotides, the CDR3 is TGTGCCAGCAGCGTAGGCCGGACTAGCGCCTACTACGAGCAGTACTTC. Encoded protein: CASSVGRTSAYYEQYF. The chain is built from TRBV9 and TRBJ2-7; 9 nucleotides align to TRBD2. J lost 3 bases, V lost 0 bases, and 7 bases had no gene match. This CDR3 is built from 16 residues. Germline values: CDR1 SGDLS, CDR2 YYNGEE.

The rearrangement joins TRBV1 to TRBJ2-7; TRBD2, the D gene given by the table, was not confirmed from the DNA. TRBV1 counts as a pseudogene. The CDR3 consists of 9 residues. The CDR3 DNA reads as TGCACCAGGCTTAGCGGGAGGGAGGTC. This encodes CTRLSGREV.

This clone was found a few times. CDR3 protein: CASRPTSGSSYEQYF. Here the CDR3 DNA reads TGTGCCAGCAGGCCGACTAGCGGGAGTAGTTACGAGCAGTACTTC. The V call is TRBV4-2, the J call TRBJ2-7, with 12 bases lining up with TRBD2. Losses at the gene ends were 6 bases for V and 4 bases for J; bases not matched to a gene: 7. There are 15 residues in the CDR3. Germline lookup yields CDR1 LGHNA and CDR2 YNFKEQ.

The chain has TRBV19 and TRBJ1-1; tentative D call: TRBD1 (5 bases). CDR1 and CDR2 (germline): LNHDA, SQIVND (reference sequence). This CDR3 has 14 residues. The V and J ends lost 3 bases and 3 bases respectively, with 11 bases between them. The CDR3 sequence: CASSMISRDTEAFF. The CDR3, as DNA: TGTGCCAGTAGTATGATATCCAGGGACACTGAAGCTTTCTTT.

The CDR3 reads CASSIPGQTNYGYTF. CDR3 DNA sequence: TGTGCCAGTAGTATCCCGGGACAGACCAACTATGGCTACACCTTC. The chain uses TRBV19 and TRBJ1-2; 7 nucleotides match TRBD1. The CDR3 is 15 amino acids. CDR1 LNHDA and CDR2 SQIVND come from the germline V gene (reference sequence). V was clipped by 3 bases and J by 2 bases; unmatched bases: 6. Together with reference TRBV19 and TRBJ1-2, the CDR3 gives the full variable domain: DGGITQSPKYLFRKEGQNVTLSCEQNLNHDAMYWYRQDPGQGLRLIYYSQIVNDFQKGDIAEGYSVSREKKESFPLTVTSAQKNPTAFYLCASSIPGQTNYGYTFGSGTRLTVV.

The chain couples TRBV20-1 to TRBJ2-5; D remains unclear. The ends were cut back, 6 bases at V and 5 bases at J, with 7 bases in the middle. This CDR3 comprises 10 residues. Germline V lookup: CDR1 DFQATT, CDR2 SNEGSKA (reference sequence). CDR3 loop: CSARKETQYF. CDR3 coding DNA: TGCAGTGCGAGGAAGGAGACCCAGTACTTC.

This clone appeared a single time. This rearrangement joins TRBV6-5 to TRBJ2-1; possibly TRBD2 for D (6 bases). Germline V CDR1 and CDR2: MNHEY, SVGAGI. V lost 3 bases and J 4 bases, leaving 13 bases between the germline ends. The CDR3 length is 15 residues. The CDR3 region has the DNA TGTGCCAGCAGTTATCAGAGTAGCGGTTACAATGAGCAGTTCTTC. This translates into CASSYQSSGYNEQFF.

The CDR3 nucleotides are TGTGCCAGCAGCTACAGGGGCACTAGCACAGATACGCAGTATTTT. Residues: CASSYRGTSTDTQYF. The chain links TRBV7-9 to TRBJ2-3, with TRBD1 matching over 7 bases. Germline assignment: CDR1 SEHNR and CDR2 FQNEAQ (reference sequence). V dropped 4 bases and J dropped 0; count of bases not matched to a gene: 4. The CDR3 extends over 15 amino acids. The whole variable domain, remainder taken from reference TRBV7-9 and TRBJ2-3, is DTGVSQNPRHKITKRGQNVTFRCDPISEHNRLYWYRQTLGQGPEFLTYFQNEAQLEKSRLLSDRFSAERPKGSFSTLEIQRTEQGDSAMYLCASSYRGTSTDTQYFGPGTRLTVL.

The chain couples TRBV18 to TRBJ2-3; D call uncertain. The CDR3 consists of 13 residues. Deletions cut 3 bases from V and 4 bases from J, with 8 bases between. Germline V CDR1 and CDR2: KGHSH, LQKENI. The CDR3 loop reads CASSPQMADTQYF. For the CDR3, the DNA is TGTGCCAGCTCACCGCAAATGGCAGATACGCAGTATTTT.

CDR3 DNA sequence: TGTGCCTGGGACCCCATTAACTATGGCTACACCTTC. Encoded protein: CAWDPINYGYTF. This sequence joins TRBV30 and TRBJ1-2; D gene ambiguous. The V gene's germline CDR1 is GTSNPN and CDR2 SVGIG (reference sequence). The CDR3 has 12 residues. Trimming pared 5 bases from V and 1 base from J, leaving 8 bases between. Supplemented by reference TRBV30 and TRBJ1-2, the full variable domain reads SQTIHQWPATLVQPVGSPLSLECTVEGTSNPNLYWYRQAAGRGLQLLFYSVGIGQISSEVPQNLSASRPQDRQFILSSKKLLLSDSGFYLCAWDPINYGYTFGSGTRLTVV.

V gene TRBV7-8 combines with J gene TRBJ2-7; perhaps TRBD2 as D (5 bases). The CDR3 extends over 15 amino acids. Germline-derived CDR1 and CDR2 are SGHVS and FQNEAQ. V was pared by 5 bases and J by 3 bases, with 17 bases between. Written as DNA, the CDR3 is TGTGCCAGCAGCGCGCGAAGAGAGGCGGGCTACGAGCAGTACTTC. Translating it yields CASSARREAGYEQYF.

This clone appeared once. This chain joins TRBV30 and TRBJ2-7; a possible D gene is TRBD1 (5 bases). The germline V gene encodes CDR1 GTSNPN and CDR2 SVGIG (reference sequence). The length of the CDR3 is 11 residues. Between the trimmed V and J ends, which lost 2 bases and 5 bases, there was a span of 7 bases. CDR3 loop: CAWSSRDEQYF. The CDR3 DNA is TGTGCCTGGAGTAGCAGGGACGAGCAGTACTTC.

The J gene is TRBJ2-4, the V gene TRBV4-2; a weak D match, TRBD1 (5 bases). Trimming left V 2 bases short and J 3 bases short, with 11 bases between. Germline V gene sequence: CDR1 LGHNA, CDR2 YNFKEQ. There are 15 residues in the CDR3. The CDR3 protein is CASSQQGFDKNIQYF. The CDR3 region has the DNA TGTGCCAGCAGCCAACAGGGATTTGACAAAAACATTCAGTACTTC.

The table lists this clone with a few counts. The chain has TRBV28 and TRBJ2-7; D is ambiguous. This CDR3 contains 11 residues. CDR1 and CDR2 from the germline V gene are MDHEN and SYDVKM. Trimming removed 7 bases at V and 5 bases at J, with 9 bases between. CDR3 sequence reads: CASKGSDEQYF. CDR3 in DNA: TGTGCCAGCAAAGGGTCCGACGAGCAGTACTTC. Variable domain in full (rest from reference TRBV28 and TRBJ2-7): DVKVTQSSRYLVKRTGEKVFLECVQDMDHENMFWYRQDPGLGLRLIYFSYDVKMKEKGDIPEGYSVSREKKERFSLILESASTNQTSMYLCASKGSDEQYFGPGTRLTVT.

The J gene is TRBJ2-3, the V gene TRBV5-4, with 7 bases that match TRBD2. The CDR3 covers 16 residues. The V and J ends lost 5 bases and 1 base, in that order; junction bases with no gene match: 10. Germline CDR1 SGHNT, CDR2 YYREEE (reference sequence). CDR3 in amino acids: CASRPTVGGGTDTQYF. The CDR3, as DNA: TGTGCCAGCAGACCCACGGTGGGGGGGGGCACAGATACGCAGTATTTT.

This chain joins TRBV6-1 and TRBJ1-5; a possible D gene is TRBD1 (5 bases). The CDR3 is 14 amino acids. CDR1 MNHNS and CDR2 SASEGT come from the germline V gene. Between the trimmed V and J ends, which lost 2 bases and 7 bases, there was a span of 12 bases. For the CDR3, the DNA is TGTGCCAGCAGTGAAACGACAGCGGGGCAGCCCCAGCATTTT. This gives the protein CASSETTAGQPQHF.

This clone was seen more than once but under ten times. This chain joins TRBV7-3 and TRBJ2-5; D is uncertain. The CDR3 covers 13 residues. Germline CDR1 reads SGHTA; CDR2 reads FQGTGA. V was pared by 1 base and J by 5 bases, with 8 bases between. The CDR3 DNA reads TGTGCCAGCAGCTTAAGCGTGGGGGAGACCCAGTACTTC. Translated, it gives CASSLSVGETQYF.

This chain joins TRBV7-2 and TRBJ1-5; D is unresolved. CDR1 and CDR2 (germline): SGHTA, FQGNSA. The CDR3 length is 13 residues. V lost 4 bases to trimming and J lost 5 bases, with 9 bases between them. DNA of the CDR3: TGTGCCAGCAGCTCCGACACTTATCAGCCCCAGCATTTT. Translated: CASSSDTYQPQHF.

The chain recombines TRBV5-1 with TRBJ2-1; the D gene is possibly TRBD2 (6 bases). V lost 4 bases, J lost 0 bases, and 11 bases lay in between. The CDR3 is 15 amino acids. CDR1 is SGHRS, CDR2 YFSETQ, per germline. DNA of the CDR3: TGCGCCAGCAGCGGGACTCTAAGCTCCTACAATGAGCAGTTCTTC. This gives the protein CASSGTLSSYNEQFF.

The V gene is TRBV19, the J gene TRBJ2-2; D might be TRBD1 (6 bases). The CDR3 covers 17 residues. The germline CDR1 and CDR2 sequences are LNHDA and SQIVND (reference sequence). Trimming stripped 5 bases from V and 3 bases from J, with 19 bases between. The CDR3 nucleotides are TGTGCCAGTAGTGCATCCCGGGACAAACCCCACACCGGGGAGCTGTTTTTT. It translates to CASSASRDKPHTGELFF.

CDR3 sequence (DNA): TGCGCCAGCAGTTGGGACCCGGCCGGTCAGCCCCAGCATTTT. It yields the protein CASSWDPAGQPQHF. V gene TRBV5-1 combines with J gene TRBJ1-5; TRBD1 might be the D (5 bases). Trimming pared 5 bases from V and 6 bases from J, leaving 15 bases between. The V gene's germline CDR1 is SGHRS and CDR2 YFSETQ. The CDR3 covers 14 residues.

The rearrangement links TRBV18 to TRBJ2-3, with D perhaps TRBD2 (6 bases). Germline V gene sequence: CDR1 KGHSH, CDR2 LQKENI. The CDR3 runs 16 residues. The V gene lost 3 bases and the J gene lost 0 bases, with 13 bases spanning the gap. CDR3 DNA sequence: TGTGCCAGCTCACCCCTAGCGACGGTTAGCACAGATACGCAGTATTTT. Translated, it gives CASSPLATVSTDTQYF.

The CDR3 bases are TGTGCCAGCAGCCCAGGGGGGGGTGGCACAGATACGCAGTATTTT. Amino acids: CASSPGGGGTDTQYF. The chain links TRBV9 to TRBJ2-3; D possibly matches TRBD1 or TRBD2 (7 bases each). With 4 bases removed from V and 1 base from J, the gap between germline ends came to 13 bases. The CDR3 contains 15 residues. The germline V gene encodes CDR1 SGDLS and CDR2 YYNGEE.

This clone was observed a single time. The rearrangement joins TRBV5-1 to TRBJ2-5, with D unclear. Germline CDR1 is SGHRS and CDR2 is YFSETQ. Trimming removed 4 bases from V and 5 bases from J, with 12 bases in between. CDR3 length equals 13 residues. CDR3 in amino acids: CASSLGLLETQYF. CDR3 bases: TGCGCCAGCAGCCTGGGTCTCCTGGAGACCCAGTACTTC.

The rearrangement links TRBV4-3 to TRBJ1-3; tentative D call: TRBD1 (5 bases). CDR3 length: 14 residues. The V end lost 1 base, the J end lost 2 bases, and 6 bases lay between the germline ends. Germline assignment: CDR1 LGHNA and CDR2 YSLEER. The CDR3 reads CASSQGGAGNTIYF. CDR3 DNA: TGCGCCAGCAGCCAAGGGGGGGCTGGAAACACCATATATTTT.